The following is a T cell receptor (beta chain) sequence with its context. These data come from a study of blood T cell repertoires in COVID-19. Individuals drawn from under 30 US areas were about 18 to 100 years old. This table comes from immunoSEQ multiplex PCR, and its TCRdb copy is limited to in-frame clones, with some not included. The table records some 390,000 clones, more than 80% of them present only once. The receptor was derived from a man aged 25-45 years who had recovered from COVID-19. Sequenced sample: PBMCs or T cells enriched from blood (not recorded which).

The CDR3 reads CASSSLAIQYF. The CDR3 DNA follows: TGTGCCAGCAGCTCCCTAGCTATCCAGTACTTC. J is TRBJ2-5 and V is TRBV7-2; D possibly corresponds to TRBD2 (5 bases). Deletions cut 4 bases from V and 10 bases from J, with 10 bases between. Germline V gene lookup returns CDR1 SGHTA and CDR2 FQGNSA. The CDR3 has 11 residues.